The entry below describes one T cell receptor (beta chain). Original data processing: Estimated nucleated cell counts came from reference gene primer amplification. Data came from immunoSEQ multiplex PCR; TCRdb stores just in-frame clones and leaves some out. That table is the source of V, J and clone size, and D and trimming were worked out from the DNA. The sample holds about 280,000 clones; about nine tenths are singletons and the top ten take 0.94%. The sample belongs to a study of blood T cell repertoires in COVID-19. Study background: The analysed material was cDNA or gDNA that came from T cells, B-cell-depleted T cells, or PBMCs.

There are 16 residues in the CDR3. Trimming cost V 4 bases and J 2 bases, with 17 bases left between them. Per germline, CDR1 SGHRS and CDR2 YFSETQ. Sequenced material: peripheral blood. The receptor comes from a woman between 40 and 55 years old who had recovered from COVID-19. V is TRBV5-1 and J is TRBJ2-3, with D possibly matching TRBD1 (7 bases). CDR3 amino acids: CASSRGAGTDTDTQYF. The CDR3 DNA follows: TGCGCCAGCAGCAGGGGGGCTGGGACAGACACAGATACGCAGTATTTT. The complete variable domain, with remaining parts taken from reference TRBV5-1 and TRBJ2-3, reads KAGVTQTPRYLIKTRGQQVTLSCSPISGHRSVSWYQQTPGQGLQFLFEYFSETQRNKGNFPGRFSGRQFSNSRSEMNVSTLELGDSALYLCASSRGAGTDTDTQYFGPGTRLTVL.